This T cell receptor (beta chain) was obtained from a study of Ad26.COV2.S vaccination and SARS-CoV-2 variants. Profiling relied on immunoSEQ multiplex PCR, and the TCRdb table lists in-frame clones only, not all of them. The sample has around 340,000 clones; 75% to 90% are singletons. V lost 9 bases and J lost 3, with 17 bases in between. Germline-derived CDR1 and CDR2 are SNHLY and FYNNEI. There are 15 residues in the CDR3. This clone occurred once. Described treatment: approximately 18 received Ad26.COV2.S at low or high dose, single or two shots; about five received placebo; per-sample allocation not given. Sampling happened 63 days after the first vaccine or placebo injection.

The source was peripheral blood, collected in a trial of Ad26.COV2.S vaccine versus placebo. The chain has TRBV2 and TRBJ1-4, with unresolved D. The TCR was taken from a person aged 18-65 years who received the Ad26.COV2.S COVID-19 vaccine or a placebo. The CDR3 DNA reads TGTGCCAGTACACCGGTTAGGGTGGCTAATGAAAAACTGTTTTTT. Translation gives CASTPVRVANEKLFF.